This T cell receptor (beta chain) was obtained from a study of cytomegalovirus exposure and HLA in healthy donors (dated by TCRdb to 2015 to 2018). With regard to the full study: According to an earlier analysis of several hundred of the donors, about 170 million T cells yielded 120 million or so unique TCR beta sequences and about 300 Gb of sequence data. Approximately 330 gigabases of sequencing data and about 92 million unique TCR sequences made up an early release that covered around 640 HLA-typed donors. Of the roughly 390 genotyped donors, approximately 80% were placed in the genetic ancestry cluster associated with self-reported Caucasian donors. The study aimed to test whether signatures of past pathogen exposure could be identified by cataloging public T cell receptors. The study used immunosequencing to profile the T cell repertoires of 670 or so subjects and linked those repertoires to cytomegalovirus serostatus. A separate validation cohort of about 110 different subjects was used in addition to the 666-subject first cohort. High-throughput TCR immunosequencing, statistical association of individual TCRs with disease status, and machine learning were combined to predict cytomegalovirus infection status. A later analysis re-examined previously published TCR beta repertoires from roughly 650 donors and added high-resolution HLA genotyping to investigate patterns of TCR occurrence. In the later analysis, no new phenotypic data were used to find candidate immune exposures; instead, reliance was placed on TCR beta sequences and their occurrence across donors. An earlier analysis of several hundred of the donors used high-throughput TCR beta sequencing to judge whether each TCR beta V gene segment behaved as functional or pseudogenic. Donor age, sex, ethnicity and CMV serostatus were collected together with the repertoire data. Genome-wide SNP genotypes for about three fifths of the 666 donors were used in a later genetic analysis, which treated that subset as a discovery cohort. All discovery cohort repertoires had been generated using a single sequencing platform. Both class I and class II loci were covered by HLA typing, at four-digit resolution. The number of donors typed differed by locus, with about 629-640 for A, B, C, DRB1 and DQB1, about 500 for DQA1, 600 to 610 for DPA1, and some 450 for DPB1. A handful of DR-DQ haplotypes were treated as single units for association and clustering because of strong linkage in the cohort. Among some 400 genotyped donors of the cohort, an average of about 240,000 unique TCR beta nucleotide sequences were sequenced per donor, about a sixth of them non-productive.

This clone was recorded only once. Its specific antigen is unknown. Base qualities are not at hand, and no much larger clone is one base apart. What the authors observed across the whole study: Some IMGT-functional V segments, including TRBV6-2 and TRBV6-3, could not be distinguished by the 87-base-pair reads and were therefore excluded. In an earlier analysis of 587 of the donors, most TCR beta V segments appeared in productive rearrangements about 90% or about 30% of the time, broadly matching IMGT annotations. A few of the identified cytomegalovirus-associated TCR beta chains were confirmed in vitro to be specific for cytomegalovirus antigens. Only TCR beta chains were sequenced in this cohort, and the absence of alpha or paired-chain data limited detectable features. Cytomegalovirus status was reported to be diagnosed by the classifier with high specificity and sensitivity in both the original and validation cohorts. The study gave a list of around 170 TCR beta chains associated with cytomegalovirus. In a later analysis, most CMV-associated TCR beta chains were found to appear HLA-restricted, with HLA associations seemingly driven largely by CMV exposure. The authors suggested that the approach could potentially be extended to other disease states and immunological phenotypes. In a later analysis, 16,951 TCR beta sequences were associated with specific HLA alleles at a false discovery rate of 0.05. A later analysis reported that several top co-occurrence clusters appeared linked to parvovirus B19, influenza, CMV and Epstein-Barr virus. The only immune exposure information available for the cohort was CMV serostatus. Compared with the roughly 670-donor mean, donors in an Asian-associated ancestry cluster had fewer N-insertions in productive TCRs, according to a later genetic analysis. Roughly uniform sequencing depth across donors was assumed in presence/absence analyses, although this assumption may not hold. A cluster of highly shared sequence variants was judged likely to be a technical artifact of the sequencing pipeline. Because some donors lacked HLA typing at each locus, the association tests relied only on the typed subset. When HLA alleles, especially DR and DQ, strongly co-occurred, attributing TCR associations to individual alleles was difficult. In a later analysis, HLA-associated TCR beta chains were found to be more clonally expanded and to have lower generation probabilities than equally common non-associated chains. Linkage disequilibrium might explain the correlated functional status among segregating V segments, but an unknown experimental factor could not be ruled out. Approximately 18 rarely observed V segments, including chromosome 9 orphons, were excluded from the earlier analysis of about 600 of the donors because counts were too low. In a later genetic analysis, a missense DCLRE1C variant was associated with V-gene and J-gene trimming of TCR beta chains, and the association was replicated in an independent cohort. A later analysis found that TCR association rates varied across HLA loci, with DRB1 alleles showing the most associated TCRs and HLA-C alleles the fewest. While some public TCRs were present in many individuals, most TCR sequences turned up only very rarely across donors. A further reported finding was that TCR beta sequences accurately predicted the HLA-A and HLA-B alleles for most subjects in the first cohort.

Preparation of the library involved the immunoSEQ multiplex PCR assay. The multiplex PCR relied on a mix of 60 forward primers for TCR Vbeta segments and 13 reverse primers for TCR Jbeta segments. Amplification of the CDR3 region of rearranged TCR beta genes was performed with a multiplex PCR assay on genomic DNA. Amplified TCR beta libraries were sequenced as 87-base-pair reads on the Illumina HiSeq System. Processing in the source paper ran as follows. In a later analysis, approximately 74 million unique TCR beta chains were counted across the roughly 610 repertoires, and approximately 9.9 million of these chains were shared by at least two donors. Raw reads were error-corrected and collapsed into unique sequences by a nearest-neighbor algorithm in which closely related sequences were merged to remove PCR and sequencing errors. V, D and J gene segments were assigned by aligning CDR3 sequences to IMGT reference sequences. Each retained sequence needed at least a six-nucleotide match to both a V gene segment and a J gene segment. A rearrangement counted as productive if the CDR3 had no stop codons and remained in frame with V and J, and every other rearrangement counted as non-productive. Following IMGT convention, CDR3 was defined as the stretch from the second conserved V-encoded cysteine up to the conserved J-encoded phenylalanine. Sequences without an unambiguous match to a single V gene segment were excluded from the earlier analysis of about 640 of the donors. In an earlier analysis of several hundred of the donors, V segments were called functional above 56.7% productive rearrangements and were called segregating when the between-donor standard deviation exceeded 5%. A statistical classification framework was built for diagnosing cytomegalovirus status from the catalog of TCR beta chain sequences. In a later analysis, V and J genes were assigned by comparing TCR nucleotide sequences against IMGT/GENE-DB human TR gene sequences. The TCRdist pipeline was used in a later analysis to assign CDR3 sequences and most-parsimonious VDJ recombination scenarios. In a later analysis, every TCR beta chain was defined by the combination of its CDR3 amino acid sequence and its V-gene family, and reads without a unique V-gene family were dropped. As a way to deal with suspected cross-contamination and a sequencing artifact, a later analysis dropped more than 500 nucleotide sequences that were highly shared and had low generation probability. In a later analysis, a clonal expansion index for each public chain was calculated from normalized within-repertoire ranks of inferred template counts. Generation probabilities in a later analysis came from a VDJ recombination model fitted to out-of-frame rearrangements, and those results were checked against IGoR. A later analysis scored TCR-TCR, TCR-HLA and TCR-CMV co-occurrence with hypergeometric tests, applying a repertoire-size bias correction to TCR pairs. In a later analysis, false discovery rates were estimated by permuting HLA or CMV assignments 20 times. In a later analysis, co-occurring TCRs were grouped using DBSCAN, and TCRdist sequence similarity was added for clustering within HLA-allele-positive subsets. Co-occurrence clustering excluded repertoires with fewer than 30,000 or more than 120,000 public chains, plus five with anomalous nucleotide sharing. Here the immuneACCESS table is served through TCRdb, limited to in-frame sequences with V and J called. Missing clones are a known gap in these copies; in checked studies unresolved V genes cover under half, and the rest lacks a known reason. V and J calls and clone size are copied from that table; D and trimming were computed from the DNA. Within this sample are a few hundred thousand clones, with roughly 89% of them counted one time only. In total, the top ten clones hold approximately 2.2% of the sample.

The cohort consisted of 666 healthy bone marrow donors. At the time of sampling, every cohort member was nominally healthy, though immune exposures that went unrecorded were likely present. The donor was CMV seronegative and belonged to the group of under 400 seronegative cohort members. A peripheral blood sample was collected from each donor, and TCR beta sequencing was performed on peripheral blood mononuclear cells. The Qiagen DNeasy Blood Extraction Kit was used to extract genomic DNA from the blood cell samples. V and J lose 2 bases and 5 bases, and a span of 15 bases separates them. From its cysteine to its phenylalanine, the CDR3 spans 15 amino acids. Only the CDR3 portion is preserved as DNA: 45 bases, with reading frame beginning at the first base. Via the germline V gene (reference sequence), CDR1 is MNHNY and CDR2 SVGAGI.

This sequence uses TRBV6-6 and TRBJ1-2; a tentative D match to TRBD1 spans 5 bases. Specimen: PBMCs. The origin of this receptor is a woman aged 18-29 years in good health and CMV-seronegative. In nucleotides, the sequence is TGTGCCAGCAGTTACCGCGGGGCGACCCATTATGGCTACACCTTC. This codes for CASSYRGATHYGYTF.